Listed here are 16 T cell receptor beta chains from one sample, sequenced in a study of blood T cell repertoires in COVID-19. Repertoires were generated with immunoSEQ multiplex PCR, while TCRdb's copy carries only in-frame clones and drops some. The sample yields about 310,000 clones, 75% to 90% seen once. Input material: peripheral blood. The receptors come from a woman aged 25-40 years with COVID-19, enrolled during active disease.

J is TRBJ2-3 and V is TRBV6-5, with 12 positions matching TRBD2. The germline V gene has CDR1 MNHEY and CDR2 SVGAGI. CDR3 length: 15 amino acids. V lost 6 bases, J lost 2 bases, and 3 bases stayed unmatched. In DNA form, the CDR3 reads TGTGCCAGCAGAGGGACTAGCGGGTTCACAGATACGCAGTATTTT. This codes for CASRGTSGFTDTQYF.

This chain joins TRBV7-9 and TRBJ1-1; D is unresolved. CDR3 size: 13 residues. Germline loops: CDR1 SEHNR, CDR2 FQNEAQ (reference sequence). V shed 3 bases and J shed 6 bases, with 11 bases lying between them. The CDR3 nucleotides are TGTGCCAGCAGCTTGGTTCGGGTTCCTGAAGCTTTCTTT. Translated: CASSLVRVPEAFF.

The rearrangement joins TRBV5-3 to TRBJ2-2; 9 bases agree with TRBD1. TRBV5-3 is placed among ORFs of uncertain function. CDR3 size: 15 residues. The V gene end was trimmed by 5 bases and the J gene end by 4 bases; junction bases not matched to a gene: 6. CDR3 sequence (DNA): TGTGCCAGAAGGATGGGACAGGGTTCCACCGGGGAGCTGTTTTTT. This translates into CARRMGQGSTGELFF.

The CDR3 nucleotides are TGTGCCAGTAGTAGAGGGGAGGATCAGCCCCAGCATTTT. Amino acids: CASSRGEDQPQHF. The V gene is TRBV19, the J gene TRBJ1-5; weak D call: TRBD1 (5 bases). The CDR3 loop spans 13 amino acids. The V gene lost 4 bases and the J gene lost 5 bases, with 9 bases spanning the gap. The germline V gene encodes CDR1 LNHDA and CDR2 SQIVND (reference sequence).

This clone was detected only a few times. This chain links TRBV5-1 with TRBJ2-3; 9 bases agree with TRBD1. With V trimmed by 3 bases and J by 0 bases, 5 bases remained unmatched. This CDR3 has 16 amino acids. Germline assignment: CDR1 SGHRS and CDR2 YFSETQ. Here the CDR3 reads CASSSGQGLSTDTQYF. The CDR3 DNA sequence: TGCGCCAGCAGCTCGGGACAGGGTCTCAGCACAGATACGCAGTATTTT.

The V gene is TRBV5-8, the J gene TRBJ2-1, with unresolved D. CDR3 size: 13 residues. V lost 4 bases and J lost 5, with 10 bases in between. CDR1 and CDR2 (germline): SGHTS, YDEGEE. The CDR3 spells CASSPRLHNEQFF. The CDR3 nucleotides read TGTGCCAGCAGCCCGAGACTGCACAATGAGCAGTTCTTC.

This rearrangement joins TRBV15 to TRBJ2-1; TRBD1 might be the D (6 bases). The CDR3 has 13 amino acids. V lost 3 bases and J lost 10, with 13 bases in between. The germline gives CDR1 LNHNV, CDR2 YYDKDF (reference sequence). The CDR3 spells CATSRDSLDEQFF. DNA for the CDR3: TGTGCCACCAGCAGGGACAGTTTGGACGAGCAGTTCTTC.

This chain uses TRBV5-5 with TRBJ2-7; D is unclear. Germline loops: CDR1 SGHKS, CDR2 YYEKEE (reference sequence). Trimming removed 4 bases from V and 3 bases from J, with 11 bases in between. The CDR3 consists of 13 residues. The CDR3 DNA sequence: TGTGCCAGCAGCCTGCCGTACGGCTACGAGCAGTACTTC. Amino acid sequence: CASSLPYGYEQYF.

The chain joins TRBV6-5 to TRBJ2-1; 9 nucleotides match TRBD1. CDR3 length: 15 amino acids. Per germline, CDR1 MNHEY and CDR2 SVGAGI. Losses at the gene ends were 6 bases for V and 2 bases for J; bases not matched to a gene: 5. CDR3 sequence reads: CASRRDRDPYNEQFF. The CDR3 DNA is TGTGCCAGCAGGAGGGACAGGGACCCCTACAATGAGCAGTTCTTC.

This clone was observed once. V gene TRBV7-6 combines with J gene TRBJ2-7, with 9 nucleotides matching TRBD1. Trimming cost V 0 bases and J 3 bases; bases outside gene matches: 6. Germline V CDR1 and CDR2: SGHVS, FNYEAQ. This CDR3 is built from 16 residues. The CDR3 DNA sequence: TGTGCCAGCAGCTTAGCCAGGACAGGGGATCACTACGAGCAGTACTTC. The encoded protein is CASSLARTGDHYEQYF.

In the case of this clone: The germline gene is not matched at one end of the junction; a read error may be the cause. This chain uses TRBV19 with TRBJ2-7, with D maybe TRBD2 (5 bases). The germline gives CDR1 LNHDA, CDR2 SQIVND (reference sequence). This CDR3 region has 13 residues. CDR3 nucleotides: TGTGCCAGTAGTATAGGGCGGGCCTACGGGCAGTACTTC. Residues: CASSIGRAYGQYF.

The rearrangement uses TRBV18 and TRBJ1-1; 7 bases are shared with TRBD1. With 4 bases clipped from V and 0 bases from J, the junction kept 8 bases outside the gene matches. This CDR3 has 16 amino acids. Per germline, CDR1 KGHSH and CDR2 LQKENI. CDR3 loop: CASSLSPTGMNTEAFF. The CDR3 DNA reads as TGTGCCAGCTCACTCAGCCCGACAGGGATGAACACTGAAGCTTTCTTT.

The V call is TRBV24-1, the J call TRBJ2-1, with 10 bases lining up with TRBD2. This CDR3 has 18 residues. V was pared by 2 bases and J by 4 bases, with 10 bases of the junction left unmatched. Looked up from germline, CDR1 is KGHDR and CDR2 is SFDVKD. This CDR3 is CATSDWELTSGPYNEQFF. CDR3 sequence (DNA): TGTGCCACCAGTGATTGGGAATTGACTAGCGGGCCTTACAATGAGCAGTTCTTC.

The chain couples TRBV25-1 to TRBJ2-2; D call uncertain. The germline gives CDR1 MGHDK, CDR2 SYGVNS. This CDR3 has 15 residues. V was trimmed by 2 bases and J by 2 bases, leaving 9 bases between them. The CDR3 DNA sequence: TGTGCCAGCAGTGAAACCCGCGGTAACACCGGGGAGCTGTTTTTT. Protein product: CASSETRGNTGELFF.

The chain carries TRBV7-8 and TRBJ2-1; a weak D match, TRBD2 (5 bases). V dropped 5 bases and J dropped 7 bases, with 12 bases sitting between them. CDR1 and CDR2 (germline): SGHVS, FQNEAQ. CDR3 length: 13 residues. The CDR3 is CASSPGWTNEQFF. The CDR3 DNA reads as TGTGCCAGCAGCCCGGGATGGACGAATGAGCAGTTCTTC.

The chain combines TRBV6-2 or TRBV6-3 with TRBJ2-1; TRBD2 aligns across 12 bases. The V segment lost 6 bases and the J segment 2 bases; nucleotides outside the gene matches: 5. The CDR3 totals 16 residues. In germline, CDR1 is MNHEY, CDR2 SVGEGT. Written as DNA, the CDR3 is TGTGCCAGCAGCCCGACTAGCGGGAGACCCTACAATGAGCAGTTCTTC. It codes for CASSPTSGRPYNEQFF.